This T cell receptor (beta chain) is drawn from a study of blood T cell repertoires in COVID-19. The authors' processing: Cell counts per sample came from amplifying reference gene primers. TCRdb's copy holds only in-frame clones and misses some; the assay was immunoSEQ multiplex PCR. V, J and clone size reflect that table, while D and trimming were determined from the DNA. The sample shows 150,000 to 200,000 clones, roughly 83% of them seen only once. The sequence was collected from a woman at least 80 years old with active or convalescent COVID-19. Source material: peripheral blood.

This chain's CDR3 is CASTSGLYGYTF. The DNA of the CDR3 is TGTGCCAGTACCTCAGGCCTATATGGCTACACCTTC. The chain couples TRBV28 to TRBJ1-2, with no clear D. V lost 9 bases and J lost 5, with 13 bases in between. The CDR3 sequence is 12 residues long. Per the germline V gene, CDR1 is MDHEN and CDR2 is SYDVKM.